This is a list of T cell receptor beta chains from one sample in a study of blood T cells in healthy people across ages. TCRdb re-analysed the 5' RACE reads in MiXCR, keeping a single row per CDR3 protein. The sample lists over 500,000 distinct CDR3 sequences, more than 45% occurring once. The sequenced sample consisted of blood. These receptors all come from a woman of 80 years or more in good health. Both conserved end residues are part of each CDR3. Fields, in order: CDR3 DNA, CDR3 protein, clone size, D gene, V gene, J gene. D genes are given only for firm matches. Size is stated for part of the rows, as once, few or many counts, or as a class when the clone is expanded.

TGTGCCAGCAGCCAAGGGGTTAGCGGGAGAACCGACTACGAGCAGTACTTC	CASSQGVSGRTDYEQYF	few	TRBD2	TRBV3-1	TRBJ2-7
TGTGCCAGCAGCTTTCTGGCCTCCGAGCCGTACTTC	CASSFLASEPYF	.	.	TRBV7-6	TRBJ2-7
TGTGCCAGCAGCTCAGAGCAGGGCGGCCGCTACGAGCAGTACTTC	CASSSEQGGRYEQYF	.	.	TRBV7-6	TRBJ2-7
TGTGCCAGCAGTGAAGCGGGACATTTCCGGGAGCAGTACTTC	CASSEAGHFREQYF	.	.	TRBV6-1	TRBJ2-7
TGTGCCAGCAGTTTCGGCAGGGCCAACATTCAGTACTTC	CASSFGRANIQYF	.	.	TRBV12-3/TRBV12-4	TRBJ2-4
TGTGCCAGCAGGTCGGACTATCCCTCGGGTACGCAGTATTTT	CASRSDYPSGTQYF	many	.	TRBV12-3/TRBV12-4	TRBJ2-3
TGCAGTGCTCTCCCATATTCGCCAGAGATAGCGGGGGGGCTGGGAGGAGAGACCCAGTACTTC	CSALPYSPEIAGGLGGETQYF	.	TRBD2	TRBV20-1	TRBJ2-5
TGTGCCAGCAGTGTGGGTATCGATCCTCTTTATGGCTACACCTTC	CASSVGIDPLYGYTF	many	.	TRBV27	TRBJ1-2
TGCGCCAGCAGCCACTACACACAAGAGACCCAGTACTTC	CASSHYTQETQYF	few	.	TRBV4-1	TRBJ2-5
TGTGCCAGCGGTCCTTCGGGGGCGGGCAATCAGCCCCAGCATTTT	CASGPSGAGNQPQHF	.	.	TRBV6-6	TRBJ1-5
TGTGCCAGCAGCCTGTATAGCGGGACATCGTTGAGCGAGCAGTACTTC	CASSLYSGTSLSEQYF	.	TRBD2	TRBV13	TRBJ2-7
TGTGCCAGCAGCTCCCCCGCGGGGGTTGGAAACACCATATATTTT	CASSSPAGVGNTIYF	many	.	TRBV6-6	TRBJ1-3
TGTGCCAGCAGCCGACTAGCGGGAGGGCCCGATACAGATACGCAGTATTTT	CASSRLAGGPDTDTQYF	.	TRBD2	TRBV2	TRBJ2-3
TGCGCCAGCAGCCCCCAATTCCCCGTGGCGGATGAAGCTTTCTTT	CASSPQFPVADEAFF	few	.	TRBV4-1	TRBJ1-1
TGCGCCAGCAGTGGCTCCTGGACTAGCGGCTACGAGCAGTACTTC	CASSGSWTSGYEQYF	few	TRBD2	TRBV10-1	TRBJ2-7
TGCAGCGTTCAAACCGAGGACAGGGTCAATGAAAAACTGTTTTTT	CSVQTEDRVNEKLFF	few	TRBD1	TRBV29-1	TRBJ1-4
TGTGCCAGCAGTAAAGAGGACAGCATCCTCTCGGGGCCCCAGCATTTT	CASSKEDSILSGPQHF	.	.	TRBV12-3/TRBV12-4	TRBJ1-5
TGTGCCAGCAGAACCTTCAGGGGTCCGTTGTGGCCCCAGCATTTT	CASRTFRGPLWPQHF	many	.	TRBV12-3/TRBV12-4	TRBJ1-5
TGTGCCAGCAGACCTACAGGGTCGGAGACCCAGTACTTC	CASRPTGSETQYF	many	.	TRBV28	TRBJ2-5
TGCAGTGCTAGAGACGGCAGGGGGAACTATGGCTACACCTTC	CSARDGRGNYGYTF	.	TRBD1	TRBV20-1	TRBJ1-2
TGTGCCAGCAGCATCCACCAGGGGAGCAACACTGAAGCTTTCTTT	CASSIHQGSNTEAFF	.	.	TRBV7-9	TRBJ1-1
TGTGCCAGCAGTTACTCGGGGGACGGGCACAATGAGCAGTTCTTC	CASSYSGDGHNEQFF	many	.	TRBV6-5	TRBJ2-1
TGTGCCAGCAGTTCCGCACAGGGGGGCAATCAGCCCCAGCATTTT	CASSSAQGGNQPQHF	.	TRBD1	TRBV6-6	TRBJ1-5
TGTGCCATCTGCCCAACAGAGGATACGCAGTATTTT	CAICPTEDTQYF	.	.	TRBV10-3	TRBJ2-3
TGTGCCAGCACCCCGATGTCACAGGGGATTCCCGAGCAGTTCTTC	CASTPMSQGIPEQFF	few	TRBD1	TRBV5-4	TRBJ2-1
TGTGCCATCAGTGTCGGACAGGGGTCCTACGAGCAGTACTTC	CAISVGQGSYEQYF	.	TRBD1	TRBV10-3	TRBJ2-7
TGTGCCAGCTTTTCCCAGGTCCCCGGGGAGCTGTTTTTT	CASFSQVPGELFF	.	.	TRBV18	TRBJ2-2
TGTGCCAGCAGTCCGGCCCCGGGAGATACGCAGTATTTT	CASSPAPGDTQYF	.	.	TRBV12-3/TRBV12-4	TRBJ2-3
TGCAGTGCGCACCGAGCGGGAGATATCTGGGATACGCAGTATTTT	CSAHRAGDIWDTQYF	few	TRBD2	TRBV20-1	TRBJ2-3
TGTGCCAGCAGTTCATCTGGGGGAGACTATGGCTACACCTTC	CASSSSGGDYGYTF	.	.	TRBV27	TRBJ1-2
TGTGCCAGCAGTTCTCGGCAGGGAGGTGTAGCTTTCTTT	CASSSRQGGVAFF	.	.	TRBV2	TRBJ1-1
TGTGCCAGCAGCCTCGAGGCCGGTAGCTCCTACGAGCAGTACTTC	CASSLEAGSSYEQYF	.	.	TRBV27	TRBJ2-7
TGCAGTGCTTCTCGTACGGGGGGGTTTCCCTACGAGCAGTACTTC	CSASRTGGFPYEQYF	.	TRBD2	TRBV20-1	TRBJ2-7
TGCAGTGCCCCCCGGGGGGGATTAATCGAGACCCAGTACTTC	CSAPRGGLIETQYF	.	TRBD2	TRBV20-1	TRBJ2-5
TGTGCCAGCTCTGTTAGGGCCTCCTACAATGAGCAGTTCTTC	CASSVRASYNEQFF	.	.	TRBV18	TRBJ2-1
TGCAGTGTATCGTCTGCCTGGCTGGTTTTATTTCTCTTCTACGAGCAGTACTTC	CSVSSAWLVLFLFYEQYF	.	.	TRBV29-1	TRBJ2-7
TGCAGCGTTCGGACTAGCGGTTACGAGCAGTACTTC	CSVRTSGYEQYF	many	TRBD2	TRBV29-1	TRBJ2-7
TGTGCCAGCAGCTTTCAGGGGCCCCGAGAGACCCAGTACTTC	CASSFQGPRETQYF	few	.	TRBV7-9	TRBJ2-5
TGCAGTGCTAGTAAGGCGGGGGACTTCTACGAGCAGTACTTC	CSASKAGDFYEQYF	.	TRBD2	TRBV20-1	TRBJ2-7
TGCAGTGCTAGAGATCTGACTCCCAGAACAGGGTTTGTGCTTGAAGCTTTCTTT	CSARDLTPRTGFVLEAFF	.	.	TRBV20-1	TRBJ1-1
TGCGCCAGCAGCTCGGGACAGAACACGATAAACAATGAGCAGTTCTTC	CASSSGQNTINNEQFF	many	TRBD1	TRBV5-1	TRBJ2-1
TGTGCCAGCAGTTCCCCCACAGGGGGTTTAGAGACCCAGTACTTC	CASSSPTGGLETQYF	.	TRBD1	TRBV12-3/TRBV12-4	TRBJ2-5
TGCGCCAGCAGCCCTCGCTCGGCAGGGGTGGTCAAAAACATTCAGTACTTC	CASSPRSAGVVKNIQYF	.	.	TRBV5-1	TRBJ2-4
TGTGCCAGCAGTCCCCGGAGACAGGGCACAGATACGCAGTATTTT	CASSPRRQGTDTQYF	many	.	TRBV27	TRBJ2-3
TGCGCCAGCAGCGAAACCGGGACTACCGCCTACAATGAGCAGTTCTTC	CASSETGTTAYNEQFF	.	TRBD2	TRBV4-1	TRBJ2-1
TGTGCCAGCAGAGACGGGGGGGACGGCAATCAGCCCCAGCATTTT	CASRDGGDGNQPQHF	many	.	TRBV6-5	TRBJ1-5
TGCAGTGCTAGAGATACCATTCAGTACTTC	CSARDTIQYF	.	.	TRBV20-1	TRBJ2-4
TGCAGTGCTAGAGAAGTAGAAACAGATACGCAGTATTTT	CSAREVETDTQYF	once	.	TRBV20-1	TRBJ2-3
TGTGCCAGCGGGGAGACTATGAACACTGAAGCTTTCTTT	CASGETMNTEAFF	few	.	TRBV12-3/TRBV12-4	TRBJ1-1
TGTGCCAGCAGGAAGGAGGAGGACAGCCTTAATGAAAAACTGTTTTTT	CASRKEEDSLNEKLFF	once	.	TRBV6-6	TRBJ1-4
TGTGCCAGCAGCTTAGCGCTAGCCTCCCTGGGGGATCAGCCCCAGCATTTT	CASSLALASLGDQPQHF	.	.	TRBV7-2	TRBJ1-5
TGCGCCAGCAGCCAACAGGTGGCGGGGGTGAGCAATCAGCCCCAGCATTTT	CASSQQVAGVSNQPQHF	.	.	TRBV4-1	TRBJ1-5
TGTGCCTCCTTATTCAAGTTATGGGCAGAGGATACGCAGTATTTT	CASLFKLWAEDTQYF	.	.	TRBV6-1	TRBJ2-3
TGTGCCAGCAGTCGGGATGAGAACGAGCAGTACTTC	CASSRDENEQYF	.	.	TRBV6-5	TRBJ2-7
TGTGCCGGCAGCTTGGAAAGACAGGGGCGTAACACCGGGGAGCTGTTTTTT	CAGSLERQGRNTGELFF	.	TRBD1	TRBV5-5	TRBJ2-2
TGTGCCGCCGGGTCGGGCCGACAGCCCCAGCATTTT	CAAGSGRQPQHF	many	.	TRBV6-5	TRBJ1-5
TGTGCCAGCAGTGAATCGATAGGGGGCGTCTACGAGCAGTACTTC	CASSESIGGVYEQYF	.	TRBD1	TRBV25-1	TRBJ2-7